Here is one TCR beta chain with its context. Its specificity is not known. Profiled with immunoSEQ multiplex PCR; TCRdb holds only in-frame clones, not every one. This sample carries 5,000 or so clones, roughly 80% of them seen once, and the ten largest clones take roughly 31%. The data are from a study of somatic mutations in cytotoxic T cells in rheumatoid arthritis. The study's findings and limits: A largest CD8+ clone above 20% of CD8+ cells occurred in about an eighth of the roughly 60 patients. With advancing age, CD8+ clonality climbed in rheumatoid arthritis patients but did not rise in healthy controls.

Sequenced: CD8+ T cells sorted from blood. The TCR comes from an adult with rheumatoid arthritis.

Written as DNA, the CDR3 is TGCGCCAGCAGCTTTGGGGGACAGGGGGCAATCGGGGAGCTGTTTTTT. Translating gives CASSFGGQGAIGELFF. The chain uses TRBV5-1 and TRBJ2-2; 12 nucleotides align to TRBD1. Per the germline V gene, CDR1 is SGHRS and CDR2 is YFSETQ. Unmatched junction bases numbered 6, after V lost 2 bases and J lost 7 bases. CDR3 length: 16 amino acids.